A single sample gave rise to the 28 T cell receptor beta chains below, sequenced in a study of cytomegalovirus exposure and HLA in healthy donors. This PCR relied on a set of 60 Vbeta primers and 13 Jbeta primers. Data came from immunoSEQ multiplex PCR; TCRdb stores just in-frame clones and leaves some out. The sample gives around 190,000 clones, 74% of which show up once; roughly 2.8% is in the top ten. The source material was PBMCs. Every receptor here comes from a woman in her 30s in good health and CMV-seropositive.

The chain links TRBV5-6 to TRBJ2-7; possible D gene TRBD2, 6 bases. Per the germline V gene, CDR1 is SGHDT and CDR2 is YYEEEE. The CDR3 has 16 residues. V was pared by 3 bases and J by 1 base, with 17 bases between. The CDR3 sequence: CASSSRRATLSYEQYF. CDR3 in DNA: TGTGCCAGCAGCTCCCGGAGGGCTACCCTTTCCTACGAGCAGTACTTC.

V gene TRBV7-9 combines with J gene TRBJ1-1, with TRBD1 matching 7 bases. The V segment lost 5 bases and the J segment 3 bases; nucleotides outside the gene matches: 12. The germline V gene encodes CDR1 SEHNR and CDR2 FQNEAQ (reference sequence). The CDR3 runs 16 residues. CDR3 in amino acids: CASSPGDRSRDTEAFF. The CDR3 nucleotides are TGTGCCAGCAGCCCCGGGGACAGAAGTAGGGACACTGAAGCTTTCTTT.

The rearrangement links TRBV5-5 to TRBJ2-7, with a tentative D call TRBD2 (5 bases). Germline CDR1 is SGHKS and CDR2 is YYEKEE (reference sequence). The V end was cut by 4 bases, the J end by 1 base, with 12 bases between. The CDR3 runs 14 residues. The CDR3 region is CASSRADLSYEQYF. CDR3 in DNA: TGTGCCAGCAGCCGAGCGGACCTTTCCTACGAGCAGTACTTC.

This clone has more than one count but fewer than ten. The chain couples TRBV7-9 to TRBJ1-1, with TRBD1 as a possible D gene (5 bases). This CDR3 has 13 amino acids. V shed 3 bases and J shed 5 bases, with 10 bases lying between them. Germline loops: CDR1 SEHNR, CDR2 FQNEAQ (reference sequence). CDR3 sequence reads: CASSFDGGTEAFF. The DNA for the CDR3 is TGTGCCAGCAGCTTCGATGGGGGGACTGAAGCTTTCTTT.

As for this clone: Relative to the germline gene, one junction end is altered; a read error may explain this. The chain links TRBV10-2 to TRBJ2-1, with 7 bases fitting TRBD2. The CDR3 runs 15 residues. Germline CDR1 is WSHSY and CDR2 is SAAADI. The CDR3 here is CASRPWETNLAGPVF. The CDR3 DNA follows: TGCGCCAGTCGTCCCTGGGAAACTAACTTAGCGGGTCCGGTCTTC.

This chain joins TRBV10-1 and TRBJ1-1, with D hard to call. CDR1 is WNHNN and CDR2 is SYGVQD in the germline V gene (reference sequence). V was clipped by 10 bases and J by 0 bases, with 12 bases between them. The CDR3 loop spans 13 amino acids. This CDR3 reads CATTRNLNTEAFF. CDR3 in DNA: TGCGCCACCACGAGGAACCTGAACACTGAAGCTTTCTTT.

The V and J genes are TRBV7-8 and TRBJ2-7; TRBD2 agrees at 9 bases. V gave up 5 bases and J gave up 6 bases; unmatched junction bases: 5. CDR3 length: 13 residues. Germline V lookup: CDR1 SGHVS, CDR2 FQNEAQ. CDR3: CASSPGTSREQYF. The CDR3 DNA sequence: TGTGCCAGCAGCCCAGGGACTAGCCGCGAGCAGTACTTC. The whole variable domain, filled in from reference TRBV7-8 and TRBJ2-7, reads GAGVSQSPRYKVAKRGQDVALRCDPISGHVSLFWYQQALGQGPEFLTYFQNEAQLDKSGLPSDRFFAERPEGSVSTLKIQRTQQEDSAVYLCASSPGTSREQYFGPGTRLTVT.

The CDR3 DNA reads TGTGCCAGCAGTTCTAGGGGGAGGGCTGAAGCTTTCTTT. Protein: CASSSRGRAEAFF. V and J are TRBV6-5 and TRBJ1-1; possible D gene TRBD1, 6 bases. The germline V gene has CDR1 MNHEY and CDR2 SVGAGI. The CDR3 has 13 residues. The V end lost 4 bases, the J end lost 6 bases, and 12 bases lay between the germline ends.

This chain connects TRBV5-6 to TRBJ2-7; D is perhaps TRBD1 (5 bases). The CDR3 loop spans 13 amino acids. V was trimmed by 1 base and J by 6 bases, leaving 11 bases between them. Germline V gene data show CDR1 as SGHDT and CDR2 as YYEEEE. The CDR3 DNA sequence: TGTGCCAGCAGCTTGAACAGGATGGCCGAGCAGTACTTC. It is translated as CASSLNRMAEQYF.

The V gene is TRBV5-4, the J gene TRBJ2-3, with TRBD1 identical over 7 bases. This CDR3 comprises 13 residues. Germline loops: CDR1 SGHNT, CDR2 YYREEE (reference sequence). Trimming removed 5 bases from V and 8 bases from J; junction bases left unmatched: 8. Written as DNA, the CDR3 is TGTGCCAGCAGTACTGCAGGGGGAAGTACGCAGTATTTT. It is translated as CASSTAGGSTQYF.

This clone was seen a few times. This sequence joins TRBV5-1 and TRBJ2-7; 11 bases match TRBD2. Germline V gives CDR1 SGHRS, CDR2 YFSETQ. V shed 3 bases and J 4 bases; nucleotides not matched to a gene: 9. The CDR3 runs 16 residues. In DNA, the CDR3 is TGCGCCAGCAGCTGGGAACTAGCGGGAGAAAGGTACGAGCAGTACTTC. Residues: CASSWELAGERYEQYF.

This clone was counted only a few times. This chain links TRBV4-2 with TRBJ2-7; tentative D call: TRBD2 (5 bases). The V gene lost 0 bases and the J gene lost 0 bases, with 12 bases spanning the gap. The CDR3 runs to 16 residues. The germline CDR1 and CDR2 sequences are LGHNA and YNFKEQ. CDR3 coding DNA: TGTGCCAGCAGCCAAGACAAGCGGCCGAGCTCCTACGAGCAGTACTTC. The encoded protein is CASSQDKRPSSYEQYF.

This clone was observed a few times. The chain combines TRBV7-9 with TRBJ2-3; TRBD2 matches 10 bases. Germline V gene sequence: CDR1 SEHNR, CDR2 FQNEAQ (reference sequence). This CDR3 spans 15 amino acids. V was pared by 8 bases and J by 6 bases, with 11 bases of the junction left unmatched. CDR3 sequence (DNA): TGTGCCAGCCGCGGTACTAGCGGGGCGTGGGATACGCAGTATTTT. Amino acid sequence: CASRGTSGAWDTQYF. Looking up the rest from reference TRBV7-9 and TRBJ2-3 gives the full variable domain: DTGVSQNPRHKITKRGQNVTFRCDPISEHNRLYWYRQTLGQGPEFLTYFQNEAQLEKSRLLSDRFSAERPKGSFSTLEIQRTEQGDSAMYLCASRGTSGAWDTQYFGPGTRLTVL.

This clone is a singleton in its sample. The V and J genes are TRBV5-4 and TRBJ2-7, with 9 bases matching TRBD1. V lost 3 bases to trimming and J lost 2 bases; unmatched junction nucleotides: 15. This CDR3 is built from 18 residues. Germline assignment: CDR1 SGHNT and CDR2 YYREEE (reference sequence). The CDR3, as DNA: TGTGCCAGCAGCTCGACTTCCGGGACAGGGTCGATTACCTACGAGCAGTACTTC. Protein: CASSSTSGTGSITYEQYF.

The genes are TRBV5-1 and TRBJ2-1, with D hard to call. The V end was cut by 7 bases, the J end by 6 bases, with 11 bases between. CDR3 length equals 12 residues. Germline loops: CDR1 SGHRS, CDR2 YFSETQ. CDR3: CASGPQSNEQFF. CDR3 DNA: TGCGCCAGCGGGCCCCAGTCCAATGAGCAGTTCTTC.

The chain joins TRBV7-2 to TRBJ2-1; 10 bases align to TRBD1. This CDR3 is 13 amino acids long. Germline CDR1 and CDR2: SGHTA and FQGNSA. J was trimmed by 8 bases and V by 6 bases; bases with no gene match: 4. CDR3 loop: CASRETGGDEQFF. In DNA, the CDR3 is TGTGCCAGCAGAGAGACAGGGGGCGATGAGCAGTTCTTC.

This rearrangement joins TRBV5-1 to TRBJ1-1; 7 bases fit TRBD1. Germline lookup yields CDR1 SGHRS and CDR2 YFSETQ. The V segment lost 4 bases and the J segment 1 base; nucleotides outside the gene matches: 13. The CDR3 totals 17 residues. Written as DNA, the CDR3 is TGCGCCAGCAGCCCGGGACAGAGTAGCCGAGCGAACACTGAAGCTTTCTTT. This gives the protein CASSPGQSSRANTEAFF.

In this sample, this clone turned up a few times. The rearrangement uses TRBV5-1 and TRBJ2-5; 9 bases line up with TRBD2. After removal of 1 base from V and 5 bases from J, the junction contained 9 bases not matched to a gene. The CDR3 is made up of 16 amino acids. CDR1 and CDR2 from the germline V gene are SGHRS and YFSETQ. The CDR3 region has the DNA TGCGCCAGCAGCTTGCGGCGGCGGGAGGGATCGGAGACCCAGTACTTC. Translation: CASSLRRREGSETQYF.

The chain recombines TRBV13 with TRBJ1-4; 8 nucleotides line up with TRBD1. CDR3 length: 15 residues. V dropped 5 bases and J dropped 2; count of bases not matched to a gene: 4. Germline CDR1 is PRHDT and CDR2 is FYEKMQ (reference sequence). The CDR3 reads CASSPRTGTNEKLFF. CDR3 DNA sequence: TGTGCCAGCAGCCCACGGACAGGGACTAATGAAAAACTGTTTTTT.

This clone was recorded only once. This chain joins TRBV14 and TRBJ2-4, with a possible D match to TRBD2 (7 bases). This CDR3 region has 13 residues. V lost 1 base, J lost 10 bases, and 11 bases lay in between. Germline V CDR1 and CDR2: SGHDN, FVKESK. The CDR3 is CASSQAGRGIQYF. The CDR3, as DNA: TGTGCCAGCAGCCAAGCAGGGAGGGGGATTCAGTACTTC.

The chain joins TRBV10-1 to TRBJ2-2; D uncertain. Deletions cut 3 bases from V and 6 bases from J, with 5 bases between. The CDR3 runs to 12 residues. The germline gives CDR1 WNHNN, CDR2 SYGVQD (reference sequence). This CDR3 reads CASSEWPGELFF. As DNA, the CDR3 is TGCGCCAGCAGTGAATGGCCCGGGGAGCTGTTTTTT.

The chain links TRBV10-3 to TRBJ1-5; D perhaps matches TRBD1 (5 bases). Germline CDR1 is ENHRY and CDR2 is SYGVKD. V was shortened by 0 bases and J by 6 bases, with 9 bases between the two germline ends. The CDR3 totals 14 residues. In DNA, the CDR3 is TGTGCCATCAGTGAGTCGGGAGGGACTCAGCCCCAGCATTTT. Protein: CAISESGGTQPQHF.

In its sample, this clone was seen once. The chain recombines TRBV11-2 with TRBJ2-1; the match to TRBD2 covers 10 bases. Trimming at V came to 5 bases and at J to 0 bases, leaving 4 bases not matched to a gene. This CDR3 has 16 amino acids. The V gene's germline CDR1 is SGHAT and CDR2 FQNNGV. CDR3 loop: CASSTSSGGSYNEQFF. CDR3 coding DNA: TGTGCCAGCAGCACATCTAGCGGGGGCTCCTACAATGAGCAGTTCTTC.

This clone was seen a handful of times. The genes are TRBV29-1 and TRBJ2-7, with 10 bases identical to TRBD1. After removal of 7 bases from V and 6 bases from J, the junction contained 9 bases not matched to a gene. Per germline, CDR1 SQVTM and CDR2 ANQGSEA. This CDR3 contains 13 residues. This CDR3 reads CSARDRGVFEQYF. The CDR3 DNA is TGCAGCGCTCGGGACAGGGGCGTCTTCGAGCAGTACTTC.

The V call is TRBV6-4, the J call TRBJ2-1; TRBD2 aligns across 9 bases. This CDR3 is built from 19 residues. The J segment lost 7 bases and the V segment lost 7 bases, leaving 23 bases of the junction unmatched. Germline assignment: CDR1 MRHNA and CDR2 SNTAGT. The CDR3 loop reads CASIAPTSGNLKDQNEQFF. CDR3 nucleotide sequence: TGTGCCAGCATAGCCCCGACTAGCGGAAATCTGAAGGATCAGAATGAGCAGTTCTTC.

The chain carries TRBV6-1 and TRBJ2-3, with a possible D match to TRBD1 (6 bases). The germline CDR1 and CDR2 sequences are MNHNS and SASEGT. The V and J ends lost 7 bases and 4 bases respectively, with 12 bases between them. The CDR3 covers 13 residues. The chain's CDR3 is CASKLQGADTQYF. The CDR3, as DNA: TGTGCCAGCAAGCTACAGGGAGCAGATACGCAGTATTTT.

This clone was seen more than once but under ten times. V and J are TRBV28 and TRBJ2-7; 10 positions match TRBD1. Germline V gives CDR1 MDHEN, CDR2 SYDVKM. The CDR3 totals 17 residues. With V trimmed by 7 bases and J by 4 bases, 16 bases remained unmatched. CDR3 amino acids: CASNFITGQGVWYEQYF. CDR3 DNA: TGTGCCAGCAATTTTATAACAGGACAGGGGGTCTGGTACGAGCAGTACTTC.

The chain recombines TRBV18 with TRBJ2-2; no reliable D call. This CDR3 is built from 14 residues. CDR1 is KGHSH, CDR2 LQKENI, per germline. Trimming shortened V by 1 base and J by 0 bases, and 3 bases separated the two germline ends. For the CDR3, the DNA is TGTGCCAGCTCACCACTAGCGAACACCGGGGAGCTGTTTTTT. This encodes CASSPLANTGELFF.